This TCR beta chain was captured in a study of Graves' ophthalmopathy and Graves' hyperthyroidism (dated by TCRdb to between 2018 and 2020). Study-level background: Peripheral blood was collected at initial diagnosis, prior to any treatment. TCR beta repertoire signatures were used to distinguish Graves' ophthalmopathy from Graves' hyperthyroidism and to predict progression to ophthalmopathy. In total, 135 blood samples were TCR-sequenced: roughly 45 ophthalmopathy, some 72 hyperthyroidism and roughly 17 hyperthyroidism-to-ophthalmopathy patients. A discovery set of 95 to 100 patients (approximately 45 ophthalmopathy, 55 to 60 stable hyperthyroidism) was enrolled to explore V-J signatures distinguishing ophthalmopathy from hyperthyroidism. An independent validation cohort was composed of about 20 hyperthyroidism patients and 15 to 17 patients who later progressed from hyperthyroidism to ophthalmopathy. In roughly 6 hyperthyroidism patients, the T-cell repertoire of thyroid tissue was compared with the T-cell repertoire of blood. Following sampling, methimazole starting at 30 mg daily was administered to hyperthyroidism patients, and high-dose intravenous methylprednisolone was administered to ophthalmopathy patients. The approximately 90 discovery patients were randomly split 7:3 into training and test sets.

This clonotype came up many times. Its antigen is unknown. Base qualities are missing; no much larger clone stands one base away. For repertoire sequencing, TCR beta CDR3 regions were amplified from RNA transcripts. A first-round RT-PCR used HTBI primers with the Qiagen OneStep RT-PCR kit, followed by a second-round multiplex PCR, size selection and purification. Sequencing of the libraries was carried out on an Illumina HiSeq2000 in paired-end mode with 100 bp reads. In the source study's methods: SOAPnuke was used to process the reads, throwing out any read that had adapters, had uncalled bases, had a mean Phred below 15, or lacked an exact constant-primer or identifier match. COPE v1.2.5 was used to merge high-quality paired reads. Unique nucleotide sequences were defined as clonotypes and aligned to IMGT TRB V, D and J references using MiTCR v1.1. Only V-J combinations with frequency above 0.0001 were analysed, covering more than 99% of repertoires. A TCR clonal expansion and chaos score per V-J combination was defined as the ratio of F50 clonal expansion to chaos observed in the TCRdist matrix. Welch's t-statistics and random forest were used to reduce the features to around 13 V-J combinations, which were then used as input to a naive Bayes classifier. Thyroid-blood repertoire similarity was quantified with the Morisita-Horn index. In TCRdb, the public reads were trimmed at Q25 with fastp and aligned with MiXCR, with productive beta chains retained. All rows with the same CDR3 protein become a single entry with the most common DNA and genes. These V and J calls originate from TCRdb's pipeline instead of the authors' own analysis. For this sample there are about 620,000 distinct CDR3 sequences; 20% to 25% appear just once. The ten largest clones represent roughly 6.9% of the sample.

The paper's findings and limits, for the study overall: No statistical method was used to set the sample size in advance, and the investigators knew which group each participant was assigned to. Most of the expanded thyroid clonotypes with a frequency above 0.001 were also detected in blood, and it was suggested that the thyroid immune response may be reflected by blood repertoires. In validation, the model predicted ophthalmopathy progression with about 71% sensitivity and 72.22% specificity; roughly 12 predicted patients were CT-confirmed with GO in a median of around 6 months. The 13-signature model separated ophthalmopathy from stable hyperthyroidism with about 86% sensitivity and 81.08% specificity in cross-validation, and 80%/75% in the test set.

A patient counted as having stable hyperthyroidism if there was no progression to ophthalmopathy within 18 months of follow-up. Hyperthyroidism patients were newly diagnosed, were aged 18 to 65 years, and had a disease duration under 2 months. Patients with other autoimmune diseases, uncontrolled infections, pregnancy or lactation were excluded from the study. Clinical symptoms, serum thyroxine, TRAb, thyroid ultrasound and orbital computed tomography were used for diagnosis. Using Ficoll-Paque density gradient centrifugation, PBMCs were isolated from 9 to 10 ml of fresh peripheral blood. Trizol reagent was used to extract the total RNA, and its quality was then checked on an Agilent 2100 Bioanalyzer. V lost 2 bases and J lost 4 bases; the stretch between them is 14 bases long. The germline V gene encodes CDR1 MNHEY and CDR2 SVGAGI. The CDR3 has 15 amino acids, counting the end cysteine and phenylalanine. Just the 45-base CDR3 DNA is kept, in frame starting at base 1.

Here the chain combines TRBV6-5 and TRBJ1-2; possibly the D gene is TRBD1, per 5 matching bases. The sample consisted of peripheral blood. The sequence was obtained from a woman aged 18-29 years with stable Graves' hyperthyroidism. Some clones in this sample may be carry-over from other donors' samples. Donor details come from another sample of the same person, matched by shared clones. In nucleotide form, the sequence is TGTGCCAGCAGTTACCGGGGCGGGGGTATCTATGGCTACACCTTC. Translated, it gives CASSYRGGGIYGYTF.